This T cell receptor (beta chain) was obtained from a study of human T cells and chemical hapten exposure. Regarding the study as a whole: PT1 expanded TCR numbers tracked positively with patch test score.

This clonotype was counted many times. Its antigen is currently unknown. TCRdb re-called the RACE reads through MiXCR, storing one row per CDR3 protein. This sample carries more than 80,000 distinct CDR3 sequences, less than 11% of them seen once, and the ten largest clones take 5%. Time point indicated: patch test 2, 6 weeks after DPC sensitization. The treatment is: therapeutic diphenylcyclopropenone sensitization with weekly scalp DPC. Germline CDR1 and CDR2: GTSNPN and SVGIG (reference sequence). V lost 1 base and J 7 bases, leaving 14 bases between the germline ends. The CDR3 is 13 residues long. The V call is TRBV30, the J call TRBJ2-7, with D possibly being TRBD2 (5 bases). Source: whole blood, taken in connection with sensitization to the hapten diphenylcyclopropenone (DPC). The receptor comes from a woman in her forties or fifties with alopecia areata. Some clones in this sample may be carry-over from other donors' samples. CDR3 in DNA: TGTGCCTGGAGTGAGACATGGACGGGGGAGCAGTACTTC. Translated, it gives CAWSETWTGEQYF.